The source of this T cell receptor (beta chain) is a study of identical twins. Trimming took 7 bases from V and 6 from J; bases not matched to a gene: 10. The germline gives CDR1 SGHDT, CDR2 YYEEEE. The CDR3 length is 14 residues. Notes on the study in general: Zero-insertion analyses could be partly confounded by invariant MAIT and iNKT cells.

MiXCR was run by TCRdb on the 5' RACE reads, yielding one entry per CDR3 protein. The sample lists more than 600,000 distinct CDR3 sequences, 15% to 20% occurring once. On this clonotype itself: Its antigen is unidentified.

Healthy Caucasians were all of the donors. The same data also went into a second study, on T cells expressing NK-cell markers. This second study notes: According to the study, TCR beta repertoires originated from sorted CD3+CD56+NKG2C+, CD3+CD56+NKG2C- and CD3+CD56-NKG2C+ T cells. Serological testing identified seven of the eight sequenced donors as HCMV-seropositive and one as seronegative.

The receptor's source is a woman aged 18-35 years in good health. Source material: PBMCs. This chain links TRBV5-6 with TRBJ2-7, with 10 nucleotides matching TRBD2. CDR3 amino acids: CASWRTSGYGEQYF. CDR3 nucleotides: TGTGCCAGCTGGAGGACTAGCGGTTATGGCGAGCAGTACTTC.